Shown below are 8 T cell receptor beta chains from a single sample sequenced in a study of CD8 T cells in ankylosing spondylitis. Findings of the study overall: Apparently characteristic of ankylosing spondylitis blood was a TCR beta motif (roughly eight highly homologous variants).

A single record per CDR3 protein comes from TCRdb applying MiXCR to the 5' RACE reads. The sample includes hundreds of thousands of distinct CDR3 sequences, approximately 26% of them seen just once. These TCRs are of unknown antigen specificity. The sample comprised blood, either unsorted or a sorted T cell fraction (not recorded which). These receptors all stem from a male donor with ankylosing spondylitis.

In DNA, the CDR3 is TGTGCCAGCAGCCCATCCCAAGGACAGGGAGGTCAGCCCCAGCATTTT. It translates to CASSPSQGQGGQPQHF. V usage is TRBV5-5 and J usage is TRBJ1-5; 8 nucleotides agree with TRBD1. J lost 6 bases, V lost 4 bases, and 12 bases had no gene match. Germline lookup yields CDR1 SGHKS and CDR2 YYEKEE (reference sequence). The CDR3 has 16 residues.

The J gene is TRBJ1-6, the V gene TRBV5-5; 8 nucleotides agree with TRBD1. CDR1 and CDR2 (germline): SGHKS, YYEKEE (reference sequence). Trimming cost V 5 bases and J 1 base; bases outside gene matches: 5. CDR3 length: 16 residues. CDR3 nucleotides: TGTGCCAGCAGACAGACAGGGGTGTCCTATAATTCACCCCTCCACTTT. This codes for CASRQTGVSYNSPLHF.

In its sample, this clonotype was seen many times. This chain connects TRBV7-2 to TRBJ2-2; D not resolved. CDR3 length: 13 amino acids. The germline V gene encodes CDR1 SGHTA and CDR2 FQGNSA. V lost 10 bases, J lost 1 base, and 10 bases lay in between. This CDR3 reads CATRKRNTGELFF. CDR3 in DNA: TGTGCCACCAGGAAGCGGAACACCGGGGAGCTGTTTTTT.

This clonotype was detected a few times. The CDR3 DNA sequence: TGTGCCAGCAGCGGTAACAGGGGCAATCAGCCCCAGCATTTT. Translating gives CASSGNRGNQPQHF. The chain uses TRBV3-1 and TRBJ1-5; D perhaps matches TRBD1 (6 bases). V lost 5 bases to trimming and J lost 2 bases, with 10 bases between them. Germline CDR1 and CDR2: LGHDT and YNNKEL (reference sequence). The CDR3 has 14 amino acids.

The gene calls are TRBV27 and TRBJ2-1, with 13 bases aligning to TRBD2. V shed 7 bases and J 7 bases; nucleotides not matched to a gene: 16. Germline V gene lookup returns CDR1 MNHEY and CDR2 SMNVEV (reference sequence). This CDR3 has 18 residues. The CDR3 DNA sequence: TGTGCCAGCACCCCAGGACTAGCGGGAGCCAGAATGAGGAATGAGCAGTTCTTC. Its translation: CASTPGLAGARMRNEQFF.

The genes are TRBV20-1 and TRBJ2-2; 9 nucleotides align to TRBD2. The CDR3 sequence is 16 residues long. From germline, CDR1 is DFQATT and CDR2 SNEGSKA (reference sequence). The ends lost 1 base at V and 4 bases at J; junction bases unmatched: 7. CDR3 DNA: TGCAGTGCTAGAGTCGGAGCGGGAGGAAGCACCGGGGAGCTGTTTTTT. Translating gives CSARVGAGGSTGELFF.

This rearrangement joins TRBV5-6 to TRBJ1-2; D possibly corresponds to TRBD1 (5 bases). V was pared by 2 bases and J by 8 bases, with 19 bases between. This CDR3 comprises 15 residues. Germline V gene lookup returns CDR1 SGHDT and CDR2 YYEEEE. The CDR3 DNA reads as TGTGCCAGCAGCTTATCGGGACCGAGGGTATCAGGCTACACCTTC. Its translation is CASSLSGPRVSGYTF.

This chain links TRBV4-1 with TRBJ2-3; D is unclear. V gave up 4 bases and J gave up 0 bases, with 14 bases separating them. CDR1 is MGHRA and CDR2 is YSYEKL in the germline V gene. The length of the CDR3 is 16 residues. The CDR3 is CASSPGNEQSTDTQYF. CDR3 nucleotide sequence: TGCGCCAGCAGCCCGGGTAATGAGCAAAGCACAGATACGCAGTATTTT.